The present TCR beta chain was sequenced within a study of CD8+ T cells in alopecia areata. Trimming took 0 bases from V and 7 from J; bases not matched to a gene: 5. Germline CDR1 MNHEY, CDR2 SVGAGI. The CDR3 runs to 16 residues. Indicated treatment: oral pan-JAK inhibitor, 5-10 mg twice daily. Study-level points and caveats: Because of a solitary nonresponder, the connection of baseline CD8+ expansion to response stays uncertain. Clonality in the scalp and expanded CD8+ clones ranked among the top 100 were significantly decreased by tofacitinib.

Sequencing templates came from extracted RNA that was reverse transcribed into cDNA. Sequencing was performed with immunoSEQ multiplex PCR; in TCRdb, only in-frame clones are kept and a portion is missing. The data show some 180,000 clones, approximately 55% seen once. In the case of this clone: The antigen is undetermined.

The sequences come from CD8+ T cells sorted from blood, collected at week 24, from a patient treated with tofacitinib. The clonotype comes from a human donor with alopecia areata. This chain joins TRBV6-5 and TRBJ1-5, with 11 bases lining up with TRBD1. CDR3 nucleotides: TGTGCCAGCAGTTACTCCGGGACAGGGGGAAGCCAGCCCCAGCATTTT. It encodes CASSYSGTGGSQPQHF.